This T cell receptor (beta chain) originates from a study of identical twins (dated by TCRdb to about 2016). Regarding the complete study: The study deep-sequenced TCR alpha and beta repertoires from monozygotic twins, unrelated adults of various ages and cord blood to test whether fetal clonotypes persist. Replicate twin experiments were performed at different times using different library preparation protocols to rule out contamination.

Study-wide conclusions, independent of this receptor: Excess twin sharing in beta out-of-frame sequences was weaker because fewer shared sequences lowered the signal-to-noise ratio. In monozygotic twins, out-of-frame TCR alpha sharing was systematically underestimated by recombination models, although the models agreed with sharing between unrelated individuals. Abundant cord blood beta clonotypes carried fewer insertions; young adult naive repertoires showed a weaker similar trend, while memory repertoires showed none. Zero-insertion analyses could be partly confounded by invariant T cells such as MAIT and iNKT, though diverse VJ usage argued against such confounding for most clonotypes. Because the same donors could not be followed over many years, the conclusions relied on cross-sectional statistical analysis. Compared with coincidental sharing between unrelated individuals, out-of-frame TCR alpha sequences shared between twins showed an excess of sequences with low generation probability.

Receptor libraries were prepared by 5' RACE. The instrument given in TCRdb is Illumina HiSeq 2000. A universal primer binding site was introduced by template switching, and a unique molecular identifier was present in the final cDNA, enabling accurate counting of TCR cDNA molecules. Specific primers in the conserved constant-segment region were used to synthesize first-strand cDNA for the TCR alpha and beta chains. To control for contamination, every cDNA library was double barcoded, receiving both a SMART-Mk sample barcode and Illumina barcodes. TruSeq adapter sequences and Illumina sample barcodes were added in two successive PCR steps. The Illumina HiSeq platform was used with custom primers to sequence TCR alpha and beta cDNA libraries. The authors' pipeline ran thus. MiGEC processed the raw reads to extract unique molecular identifiers, while MiXCR was used to determine the CDR3 positions. For each individual, recombination models were inferred using an EM algorithm with the repgenHMM and IGoR tools. The tcR package in R was used for shared clonotype analysis, with sharing normalized by the product of cloneset sizes. To study raw recombination without the effects of thymic and clonal selection, out-of-frame nonproductive sequences were analyzed. The public reads were run again by TCRdb, first through fastp at Q25 and then through MiXCR, and only productive beta chains were kept. Duplicate CDR3 protein sequences are folded into a single record with the most common DNA and genes. These V and J calls are TCRdb output, not the study's own analysis. The sample table shows fewer than 650,000 distinct CDR3 sequences, and just over 7% are seen once. The ten largest clonotypes hold 1.6% of the sample.

Every donor was a healthy Caucasian. The twin cohort consisted of three pairs of female monozygotic twins, all aged roughly 18 to 29 years. Peripheral blood mononuclear cells were the source from which RNA for the TCR libraries was isolated. Taken from cysteine to phenylalanine, the CDR3 has 15 residues. The read is trimmed to its CDR3 DNA, 45 bases read in frame from base 1. From V the trimming removes 4 bases and from J it removes 1 base, while the gene matches leave 5 bases of the junction unaccounted for. This clonotype was recorded many times. It lacks a known antigen. Base qualities are not provided; no much larger clone lies one nucleotide away. The same data also went into a second study, on yellow fever vaccine responses in identical twins. As noted in the second study: The authors reported that the T cell response to vaccination in identical twins appeared partly convergent and partly personalized. The study precisely tracked vaccine-responding T cell clones in identical twins.

This receptor was obtained from a woman in her late teens or twenties in good health. The chain employs TRBV12-3 or TRBV12-4 and TRBJ1-1; TRBD1 aligns with 8 central bases. Sequencing was done on a sample of PBMCs. At the DNA level, the sequence is TGTGCCAGCAGTTCCCACAGGGGGGAGAACACTGAAGCTTTCTTT. It specifies CASSSHRGENTEAFF.